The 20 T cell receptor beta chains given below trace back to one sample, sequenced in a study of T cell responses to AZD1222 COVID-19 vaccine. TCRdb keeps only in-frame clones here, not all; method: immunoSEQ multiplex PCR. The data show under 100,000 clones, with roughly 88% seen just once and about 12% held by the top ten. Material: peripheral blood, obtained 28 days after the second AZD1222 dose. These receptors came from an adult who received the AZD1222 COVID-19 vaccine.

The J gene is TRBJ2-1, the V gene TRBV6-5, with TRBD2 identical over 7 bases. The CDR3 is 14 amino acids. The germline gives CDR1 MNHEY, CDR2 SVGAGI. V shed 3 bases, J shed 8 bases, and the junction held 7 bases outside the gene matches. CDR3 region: CASSYARGGDEQFF. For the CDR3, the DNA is TGTGCCAGCAGTTATGCGAGGGGAGGGGATGAGCAGTTCTTC.

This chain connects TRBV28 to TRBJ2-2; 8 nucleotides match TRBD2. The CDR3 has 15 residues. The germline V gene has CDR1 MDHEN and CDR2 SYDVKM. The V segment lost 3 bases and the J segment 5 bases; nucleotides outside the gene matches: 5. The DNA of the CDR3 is TGTGCCAGCAGTTTGAAGCGGGGGATAACCGGGGAGCTGTTTTTT. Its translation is CASSLKRGITGELFF.

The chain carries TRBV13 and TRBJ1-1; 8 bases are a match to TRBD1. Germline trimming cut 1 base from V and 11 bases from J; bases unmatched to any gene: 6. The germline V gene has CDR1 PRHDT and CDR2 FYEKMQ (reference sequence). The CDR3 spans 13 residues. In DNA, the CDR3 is TGTGCCAGCAGCTTAGAACCCAGGGGGCCGGCTTTCTTT. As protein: CASSLEPRGPAFF.

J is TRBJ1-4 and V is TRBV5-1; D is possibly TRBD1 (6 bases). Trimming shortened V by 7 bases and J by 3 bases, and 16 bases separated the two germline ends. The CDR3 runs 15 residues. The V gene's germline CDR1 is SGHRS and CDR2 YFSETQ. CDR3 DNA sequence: TGCGCCAGCGCTGGTACAGGGCTGCCTAATGAAAAACTGTTTTTT. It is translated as CASAGTGLPNEKLFF. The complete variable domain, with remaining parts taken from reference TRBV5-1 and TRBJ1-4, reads KAGVTQTPRYLIKTRGQQVTLSCSPISGHRSVSWYQQTPGQGLQFLFEYFSETQRNKGNFPGRFSGRQFSNSRSEMNVSTLELGDSALYLCASAGTGLPNEKLFFGSGTQLSVL.

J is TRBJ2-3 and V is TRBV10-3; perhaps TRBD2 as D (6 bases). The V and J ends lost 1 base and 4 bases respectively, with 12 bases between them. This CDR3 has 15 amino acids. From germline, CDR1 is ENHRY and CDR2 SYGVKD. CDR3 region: CAISEYASAADTQYF. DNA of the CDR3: TGTGCCATCAGTGAGTATGCTAGCGCCGCAGATACGCAGTATTTT.

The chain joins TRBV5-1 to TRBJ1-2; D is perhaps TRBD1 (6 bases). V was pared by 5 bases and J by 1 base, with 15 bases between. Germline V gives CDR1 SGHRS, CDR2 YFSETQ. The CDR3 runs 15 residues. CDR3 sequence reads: CASRYIVQGNYGYTF. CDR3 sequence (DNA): TGCGCCAGCAGATACATCGTACAGGGTAACTATGGCTACACCTTC.

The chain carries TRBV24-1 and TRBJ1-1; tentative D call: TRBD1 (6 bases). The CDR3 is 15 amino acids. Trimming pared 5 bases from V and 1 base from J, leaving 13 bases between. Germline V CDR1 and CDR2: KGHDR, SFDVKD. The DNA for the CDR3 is TGTGCCACCAGTGGTTGGGACACGACGAACACTGAAGCTTTCTTT. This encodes CATSGWDTTNTEAFF.

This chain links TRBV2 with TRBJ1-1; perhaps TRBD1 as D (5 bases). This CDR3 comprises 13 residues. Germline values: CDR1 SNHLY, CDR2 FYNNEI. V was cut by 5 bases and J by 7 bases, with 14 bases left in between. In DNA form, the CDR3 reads TGTGCCAGCAGTAGAGAGGGGAGGGGTGAAGCTTTCTTT. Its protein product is CASSREGRGEAFF.

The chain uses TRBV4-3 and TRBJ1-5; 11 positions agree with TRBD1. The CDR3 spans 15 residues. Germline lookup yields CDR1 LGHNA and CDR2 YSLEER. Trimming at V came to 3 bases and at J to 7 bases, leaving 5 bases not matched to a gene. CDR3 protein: CASSHGTGGRQPQHF. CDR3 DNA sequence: TGCGCCAGCAGCCATGGGACAGGGGGAAGGCAGCCCCAGCATTTT.

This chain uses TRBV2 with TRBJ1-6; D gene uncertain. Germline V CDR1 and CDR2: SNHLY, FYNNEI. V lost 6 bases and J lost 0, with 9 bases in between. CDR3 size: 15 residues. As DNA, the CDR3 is TGTGCCAGCAGCCCAACGGTCTCCTATAATTCACCCCTCCACTTT. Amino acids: CASSPTVSYNSPLHF.

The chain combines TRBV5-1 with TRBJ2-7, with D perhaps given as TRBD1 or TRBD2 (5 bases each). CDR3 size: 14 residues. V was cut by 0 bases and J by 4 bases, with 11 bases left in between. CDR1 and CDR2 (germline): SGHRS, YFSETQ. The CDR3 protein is CASSLDSGGYEQYF. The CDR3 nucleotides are TGCGCCAGCAGCTTGGATAGTGGGGGTTACGAGCAGTACTTC.

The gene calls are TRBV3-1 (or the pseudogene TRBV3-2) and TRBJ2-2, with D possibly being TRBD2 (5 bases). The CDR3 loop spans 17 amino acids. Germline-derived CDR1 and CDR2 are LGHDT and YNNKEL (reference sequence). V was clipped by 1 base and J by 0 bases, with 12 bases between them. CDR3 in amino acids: CASSQGLGGSNTGELFF. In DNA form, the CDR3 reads TGTGCCAGCAGCCAAGGTCTGGGCGGGTCGAACACCGGGGAGCTGTTTTTT.

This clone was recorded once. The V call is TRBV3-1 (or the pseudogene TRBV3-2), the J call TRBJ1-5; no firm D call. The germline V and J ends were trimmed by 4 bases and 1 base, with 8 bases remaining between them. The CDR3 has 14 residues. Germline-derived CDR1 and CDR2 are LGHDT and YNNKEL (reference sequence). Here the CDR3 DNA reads TGTGCCAGCAGCCCGGACGGAAGCAATCAGCCCCAGCATTTT. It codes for CASSPDGSNQPQHF.

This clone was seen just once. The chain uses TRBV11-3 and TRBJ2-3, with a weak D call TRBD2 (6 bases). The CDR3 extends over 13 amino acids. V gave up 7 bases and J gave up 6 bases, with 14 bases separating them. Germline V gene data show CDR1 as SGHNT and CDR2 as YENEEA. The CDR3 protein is CASTLNAGDTQYF. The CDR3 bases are TGTGCCAGCACCTTGAATGCGGGGGATACGCAGTATTTT. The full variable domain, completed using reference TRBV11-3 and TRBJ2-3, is EAGVVQSPRYKIIEKKQPVAFWCNPISGHNTLYWYLQNLGQGPELLIRYENEEAVDDSQLPKDRFSAERLKGVDSTLKIQPAELGDSAVYLCASTLNAGDTQYFGPGTRLTVL.

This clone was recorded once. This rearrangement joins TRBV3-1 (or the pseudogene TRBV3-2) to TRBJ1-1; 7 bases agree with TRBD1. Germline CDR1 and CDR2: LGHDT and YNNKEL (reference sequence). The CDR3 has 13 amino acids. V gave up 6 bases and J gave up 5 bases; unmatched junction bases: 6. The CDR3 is CASSYDRETEAFF. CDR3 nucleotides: TGTGCCAGCAGTTACGACAGGGAGACTGAAGCTTTCTTT.

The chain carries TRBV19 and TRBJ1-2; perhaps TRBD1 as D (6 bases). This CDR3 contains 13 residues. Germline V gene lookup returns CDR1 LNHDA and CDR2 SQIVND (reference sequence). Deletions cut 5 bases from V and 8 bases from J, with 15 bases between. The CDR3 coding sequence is TGTGCCAGTAGTCTCGACAGGCGTTGGGGCTACACCTTC. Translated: CASSLDRRWGYTF. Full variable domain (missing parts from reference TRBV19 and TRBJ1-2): DGGITQSPKYLFRKEGQNVTLSCEQNLNHDAMYWYRQDPGQGLRLIYYSQIVNDFQKGDIAEGYSVSREKKESFPLTVTSAQKNPTAFYLCASSLDRRWGYTFGSGTRLTVV.

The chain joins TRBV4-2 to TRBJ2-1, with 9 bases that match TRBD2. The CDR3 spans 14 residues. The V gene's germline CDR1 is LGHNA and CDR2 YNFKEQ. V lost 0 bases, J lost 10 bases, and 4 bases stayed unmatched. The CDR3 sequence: CASSQDKLAGEQFF. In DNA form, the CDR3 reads TGTGCCAGCAGCCAAGATAAGCTAGCGGGAGAGCAGTTCTTC.

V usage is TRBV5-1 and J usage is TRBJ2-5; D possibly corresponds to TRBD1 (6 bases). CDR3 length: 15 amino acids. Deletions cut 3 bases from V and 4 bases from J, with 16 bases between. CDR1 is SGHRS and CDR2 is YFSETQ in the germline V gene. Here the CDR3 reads CASSSSDRRGETQYF. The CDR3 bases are TGCGCCAGCAGCTCATCCGACAGGAGAGGAGAGACCCAGTACTTC.

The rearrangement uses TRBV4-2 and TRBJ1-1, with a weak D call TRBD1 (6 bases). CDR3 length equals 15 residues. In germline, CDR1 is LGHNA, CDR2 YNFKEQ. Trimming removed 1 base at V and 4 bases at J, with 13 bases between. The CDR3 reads CASSQAGVGGTEAFF. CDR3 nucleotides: TGTGCCAGCAGCCAAGCCGGCGTAGGGGGCACTGAAGCTTTCTTT.

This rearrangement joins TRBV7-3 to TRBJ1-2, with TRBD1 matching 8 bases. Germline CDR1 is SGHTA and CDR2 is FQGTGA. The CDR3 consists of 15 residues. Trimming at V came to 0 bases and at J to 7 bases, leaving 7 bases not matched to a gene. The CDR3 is CASSLTPGQGAGYTF. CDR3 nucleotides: TGTGCCAGCAGCTTAACCCCCGGACAGGGTGCTGGCTACACCTTC.